This T cell receptor beta chain stems from a study of blood T cells in healthy people across ages. Primed by a sample-barcoded 5' primer and a J-beta primer mix, a second PCR proceeded for roughly 7 to 11 cycles. TCRdb analysed the 5' RACE reads with MiXCR anew, one entry per CDR3 protein. This table has 650,000 to 700,000 distinct CDR3 sequences, 40% to 65% appearing once. Germline V lookup: CDR1 MNHEY, CDR2 SVGAGI. V was cut by 0 bases and J by 9 bases, with 14 bases left in between. The CDR3 loop spans 14 amino acids. The material sequenced was blood. V gene TRBV6-5 combines with J gene TRBJ2-5; TRBD2 might be the D (5 bases). The sequence was obtained from a woman of 80 years or more in good health. The CDR3 sequence: CASSYSILSGAQYF. The DNA of the CDR3 is TGTGCCAGCAGTTACTCGATACTCAGCGGTGCCCAGTACTTC.